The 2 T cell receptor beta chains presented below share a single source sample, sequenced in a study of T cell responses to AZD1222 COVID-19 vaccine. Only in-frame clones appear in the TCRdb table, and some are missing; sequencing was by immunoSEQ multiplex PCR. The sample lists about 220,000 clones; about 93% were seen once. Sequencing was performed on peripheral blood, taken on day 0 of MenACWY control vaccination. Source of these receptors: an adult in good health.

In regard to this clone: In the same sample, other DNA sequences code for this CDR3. The CDR3 bases are TGTGCCAGCAGTTTGACCGGGAACTATGGCTACACCTTC. It yields the protein CASSLTGNYGYTF. The V gene is TRBV12-3 or TRBV12-4, the J gene TRBJ1-2; D uncertain. The CDR3 covers 13 residues. Trimming removed 3 bases from V and 2 bases from J, with 7 bases in between.

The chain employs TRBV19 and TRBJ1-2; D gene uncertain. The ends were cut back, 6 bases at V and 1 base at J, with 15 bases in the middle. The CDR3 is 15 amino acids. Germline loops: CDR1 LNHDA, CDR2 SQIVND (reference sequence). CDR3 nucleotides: TGTGCCAGTAGGTCACAGCCCGGAGGTAACTATGGCTACACCTTC. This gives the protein CASRSQPGGNYGYTF.